A selection of T cell receptor beta chains follows, all from one sample in a study of T cell responses to AZD1222 COVID-19 vaccine. The method was immunoSEQ multiplex PCR; TCRdb's version includes in-frame clones alone and lacks a portion of them. The repertoire has 150,000 to 200,000 clones, more than 75% of them found once; the top ten carry approximately 2.5%. The sequencing used peripheral blood, collected on day 0 of MenACWY control vaccination. The receptors originated from an adult in good health. CDR3s include the opening cysteine and the closing phenylalanine or tryptophan. D genes are given only for firm matches. The size field is filled for only some rows; it gives once, few, many or a size class.

NA,TRBJ1-1,TRBV28,NA,TGTGCCACCCGTCAGTCCAACACTGAAGCTTTCTTT,CATRQSNTEAFF
NA,TRBJ1-4,TRBV11-2,TRBD1,TGTGCCAGCAGCCTCGGGACAGTTGAAAAACTGTTTTTT,CASSLGTVEKLFF
NA,TRBJ2-7,TRBV5-1,TRBD2,TGCGCCAGCAGCTTGTCGACTAGCGGAGGGACCTACGAGCAGTACTTC,CASSLSTSGGTYEQYF
NA,TRBJ2-3,TRBV27,NA,TGTGCCAGCCCTCGGAACAGACGCACAGATACGCAGTATTTT,CASPRNRRTDTQYF
once,TRBJ1-1,TRBV5-4,NA,TGTGCCAGCAGCTTTGGGGGGAATGTGAACACTGAAGCTTTCTTT,CASSFGGNVNTEAFF
few,TRBJ2-7,TRBV7-8,TRBD1,TGTGCCAGCAGCCCGGGACAGGGAGTAAGCTACGAGCAGTACTTC,CASSPGQGVSYEQYF
NA,TRBJ1-2,TRBV5-8,TRBD1,TGTGCCAGCAGCCCGGGACAGAACTATGGCTACACCTTC,CASSPGQNYGYTF
NA,TRBJ2-2,TRBV6-2/TRBV6-3,NA,TGTGCCAGCAGTAACACCGGGGAGCTGTTTTTT,CASSNTGELFF
NA,TRBJ2-2,TRBV7-2,NA,TGTGCCACCGGGGCTACAGGGACCGGGGAGCTGTTTTTT,CATGATGTGELFF
NA,TRBJ2-2,TRBV19,NA,TGTGCCAGTAGTATAACTGACGGAATAACCGGGGAGCTGTTTTTT,CASSITDGITGELFF
NA,TRBJ2-2,TRBV5-4,NA,TGTGCCAGCAGCTCCAGGGTTGGCACCGGGGAGCTGTTTTTT,CASSSRVGTGELFF
few,TRBJ1-2,TRBV7-2,NA,TGTGCCAGCAGCCCCAAGGGGTCCTATGGCTACACCTTC,CASSPKGSYGYTF
NA,TRBJ2-1,TRBV27,TRBD2,TGTGCCAGCAGTTTATCCTCCTTCGGGACTAGCGGGAGTAATGAGCAGTTCTTC,CASSLSSFGTSGSNEQFF
NA,TRBJ2-2,TRBV11-3,NA,TGTGCCAGCAGCTTAGAGGGCACCGGGGAGCTGTTTTTT,CASSLEGTGELFF
NA,TRBJ1-2,TRBV12-3/TRBV12-4,NA,TGTGCCAGCACCTGGGGGGTTAACTATGGCTACACCTTC,CASTWGVNYGYTF
NA,TRBJ1-6,TRBV10-3,NA,TGTGCCATCAGCAGCTCCTATAATTCACCCCTCCACTTT,CAISSSYNSPLHF
few,TRBJ2-2,TRBV23-1,TRBD1,TGCGCCAGCAGCTGGACAGGGAGTAACGACACCGGGGAGCTGTTTTTT,CASSWTGSNDTGELFF
few,TRBJ1-2,TRBV7-9,NA,TGTGCCAGCAGCTTACCCCTCGGGGTCTCTGGCTACACCTTC,CASSLPLGVSGYTF
NA,TRBJ1-1,TRBV9,NA,TGTGCCAGCAGCGTAGGTTCAGGAATTGAAGCTTTCTTT,CASSVGSGIEAFF
NA,TRBJ2-7,TRBV6-1,NA,TGTGCCAGCAGTGAATGGGGCGTGGGGAGCTCCTACGAGCAGTACTTC,CASSEWGVGSSYEQYF
NA,TRBJ2-7,TRBV28,NA,TGTGCCAGCAGTTTAAGCGTTCATCTCAGGGTCCCCTACGAGCAGTACTTC,CASSLSVHLRVPYEQYF
NA,TRBJ2-5,TRBV29-1,TRBD2,TGCAGCGTTGAAGGGCCCCGCGGGAGAAATCCCCAAGAGACCCAGTACTTC,CSVEGPRGRNPQETQYF
NA,TRBJ1-3,TRBV15,NA,TGTGCCACCAGCAGAGATCCGGGCGGGATCGGGTCTGGAAACACCATATATTTT,CATSRDPGGIGSGNTIYF
once,TRBJ1-1,TRBV25-1,TRBD1,TGTGCCAGCAGCCTGACAGGGCTTGAAGCTTTCTTT,CASSLTGLEAFF
NA,TRBJ1-3,TRBV21-1,NA,TGTGCCAGCAGGGAACATTCAGCAGGAAACACCATATATTTT,CASREHSAGNTIYF
NA,TRBJ2-3,TRBV15,NA,TGTGCCACCAGCAGTTTAGATACGCAGTATTTT,CATSSLDTQYF
NA,TRBJ1-5,TRBV2,NA,TGTGCCAGCAGTGAAGAAGGGGGGGTGGGGCCCCAGCATTTT,CASSEEGGVGPQHF
NA,TRBJ2-7,TRBV6-6,NA,TGTGCCAGCAGTTACTCTCGCGAGCAGTACTTC,CASSYSREQYF
NA,TRBJ2-7,TRBV7-9,TRBD2,TGTGCCAGCAGCCCAGTTGCTAGCGGGAAAGCGGAGCAGTACTTC,CASSPVASGKAEQYF
NA,TRBJ2-5,TRBV6-5,NA,TGTGCCAGCAGTTACGGGGTTGGGCAAGAGACCCAGTACTTC,CASSYGVGQETQYF
NA,TRBJ1-2,TRBV27,NA,TGTGCCAGCAGTTTCGGCAGGGTTTCTAACTATGGCTACACCTTC,CASSFGRVSNYGYTF
once,TRBJ1-1,TRBV6-5,NA,TGTGCCAGCAGTTACGGGAGGGGTTATGAAGCTTTCTTT,CASSYGRGYEAFF
NA,TRBJ2-1,TRBV6-1,NA,TGTGCCAGCAGTGAATGGCTTAATGAGCAGTTCTTC,CASSEWLNEQFF
NA,TRBJ1-2,TRBV28,NA,TGTGCCAGCAGTCCCTTTCCGGGACACTTAAACTATGGCTACACCTTC,CASSPFPGHLNYGYTF
NA,TRBJ1-6,TRBV28,NA,TGTGCCAGCAATACTGAACAGGGTTTGGGTTCACCCCTCCACTTT,CASNTEQGLGSPLHF
NA,TRBJ2-5,TRBV7-2,NA,TGTGCCAGCAGCCCTCTCCCCCGTGAGACCCAGTACTTC,CASSPLPRETQYF
once,TRBJ2-7,TRBV10-1,NA,TGCGCCAGCAGCCGACGGAAAGGAGGTGGGTACGAGCAGTACTTC,CASSRRKGGGYEQYF
once,TRBJ2-7,TRBV3-1/TRBV3-2,NA,TGTGCCAGCAGCCAAACAGGCTACGAGCAGTACTTC,CASSQTGYEQYF
NA,TRBJ1-1,TRBV7-2,NA,TGTGCCAGCAGCTTAACTGCTCTGGGGACTGAAGCTTTCTTT,CASSLTALGTEAFF
NA,TRBJ2-5,TRBV11-3,NA,TGTGCCAGCAGCTTAGATTCCGGGGACCAAGAGACCCAGTACTTC,CASSLDSGDQETQYF
NA,TRBJ2-6,TRBV6-2/TRBV6-3,NA,TGTGCCAGCAGTCGCGAATCTGGGGCCAACGTCCTGACTTTC,CASSRESGANVLTF
NA,TRBJ1-5,TRBV19,NA,TGTGCCAGTAGTATCGGAAGAGGACAGCCCCAGCATTTT,CASSIGRGQPQHF
NA,TRBJ2-1,TRBV18,TRBD2,TGTGCCAGCTCACTCGGACTAGCGGGATCCAATGAGCAGTTCTTC,CASSLGLAGSNEQFF
NA,TRBJ1-1,TRBV29-1,NA,TGCAGCGCGGGGTCCACCAGCAATTCTGAAGCTTTCTTT,CSAGSTSNSEAFF
NA,TRBJ2-1,TRBV9,NA,TGTGCCAGCAGCGCACGAAATGAGCAGTTCTTC,CASSARNEQFF
NA,TRBJ2-2,TRBV11-2,NA,TGTGCCAGCAGCTTAGATGGCAGAAACACCGGGGAGCTGTTTTTT,CASSLDGRNTGELFF
NA,TRBJ2-5,TRBV7-2,NA,TGTGCCAGCAAAAGAGGGCAGGGAACAGGGACAATGGAGACCCAGTACTTC,CASKRGQGTGTMETQYF
NA,TRBJ2-1,TRBV6-5,TRBD1,TGTGCCAGCAGTTTGGACAGGGGAAGCAATGAGCAGTTCTTC,CASSLDRGSNEQFF